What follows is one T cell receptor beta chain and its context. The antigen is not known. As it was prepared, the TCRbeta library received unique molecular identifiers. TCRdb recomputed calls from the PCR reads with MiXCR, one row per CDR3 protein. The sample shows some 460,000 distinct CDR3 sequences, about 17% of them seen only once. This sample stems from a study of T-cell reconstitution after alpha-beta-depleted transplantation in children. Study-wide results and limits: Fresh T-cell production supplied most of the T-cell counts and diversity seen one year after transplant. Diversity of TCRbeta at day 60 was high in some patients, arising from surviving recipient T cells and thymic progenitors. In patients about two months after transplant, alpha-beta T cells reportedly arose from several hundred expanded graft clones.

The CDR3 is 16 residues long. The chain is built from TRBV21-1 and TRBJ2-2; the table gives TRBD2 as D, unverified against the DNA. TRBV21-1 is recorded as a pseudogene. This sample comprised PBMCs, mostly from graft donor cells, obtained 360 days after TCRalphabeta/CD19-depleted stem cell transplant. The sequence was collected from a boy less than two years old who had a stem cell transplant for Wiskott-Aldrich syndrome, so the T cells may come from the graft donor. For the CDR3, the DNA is TGTGCCAGCAGCAAAACCCCCGGGACTTTCACCGGGGAGCTGTTTTTT. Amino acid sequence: CASSKTPGTFTGELFF.